These 5 T cell receptor beta chains came from one sample sequenced in a study of human thymus T cells. This table comes from immunoSEQ multiplex PCR, and its TCRdb copy is limited to in-frame clones, with some not included. The sample shows approximately 70,000 clones, 90% to 95% of them seen only once. The source of the thymus tissue was resections taken during corrective heart surgery. The sample consisted of thymus tissue. The receptors stem from a girl under three years old with a congenital heart defect but otherwise immunologically healthy.

A single count supports this clone. The genes are TRBV27 and TRBJ2-3; 8 nucleotides match TRBD2. V shed 7 bases, J shed 2 bases, and the junction held 14 bases outside the gene matches. This CDR3 is built from 17 residues. Germline lookup yields CDR1 MNHEY and CDR2 SMNVEV (reference sequence). CDR3 protein: CASTTGSVAGPTDTQYF. For the CDR3, the DNA is TGTGCCAGCACCACGGGGTCCGTAGCGGGGCCCACAGATACGCAGTATTTT.

The rearrangement links TRBV7-9 to TRBJ2-7, with D perhaps matching TRBD1 or TRBD2 (5 bases each). The CDR3 spans 17 residues. Per the germline V gene, CDR1 is SEHNR and CDR2 is FQNEAQ (reference sequence). With 2 bases removed from V and 4 bases from J, the gap between germline ends came to 21 bases. CDR3 in DNA: TGTGCCAGCAGCTTATCGCCCACCGGGACGGATAGTTACGAGCAGTACTTC. Its translation: CASSLSPTGTDSYEQYF.

The rearrangement links TRBV11-1 to TRBJ2-1; 15 positions match TRBD2. Germline CDR1 reads SGHAT; CDR2 reads FQDESV (reference sequence). V gave up 5 bases and J gave up 7 bases; unmatched junction bases: 3. The CDR3 loop spans 15 amino acids. The CDR3 here is CASSPGLAGGNEQFF. In nucleotides, the CDR3 is TGTGCCAGCAGCCCCGGACTAGCGGGAGGGAATGAGCAGTTCTTC.

The rearrangement uses TRBV11-2 and TRBJ2-1; 8 bases agree with TRBD2. The CDR3 contains 17 residues. Germline CDR1 SGHAT, CDR2 FQNNGV. The ends lost 0 bases at V and 3 bases at J; junction bases unmatched: 7. The CDR3 DNA reads as TGTGCCAGCAGCTTAGATAAGGGACTAGTAAGCTACAATGAGCAGTTCTTC. Encoded protein: CASSLDKGLVSYNEQFF.

This clone was observed once. J is TRBJ2-2 and V is TRBV30; 14 positions match TRBD2. V shed 0 bases and J 3 bases; nucleotides not matched to a gene: 12. Germline CDR1 is GTSNPN and CDR2 is SVGIG (reference sequence). This CDR3 region has 20 residues. The CDR3: CAWSVPLGLAGEGYTGELFF. The CDR3 nucleotides read TGTGCCTGGAGTGTACCTTTGGGACTAGCGGGAGAGGGGTACACCGGGGAGCTGTTTTTT.